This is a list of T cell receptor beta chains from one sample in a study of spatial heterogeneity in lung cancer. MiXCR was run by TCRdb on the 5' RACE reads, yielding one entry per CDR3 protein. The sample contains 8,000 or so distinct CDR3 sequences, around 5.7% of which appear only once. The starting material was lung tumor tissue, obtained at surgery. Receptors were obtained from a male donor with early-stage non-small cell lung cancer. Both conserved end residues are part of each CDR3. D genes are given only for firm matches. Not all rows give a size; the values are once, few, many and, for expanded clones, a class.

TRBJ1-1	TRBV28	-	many	CASSLTGWDTEAFF	TGTGCCAGCAGTTTAACAGGGTGGGACACTGAAGCTTTCTTT
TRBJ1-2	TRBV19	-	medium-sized	CASMLGNYGYTF	TGTGCCAGTATGTTGGGTAACTATGGCTACACCTTC
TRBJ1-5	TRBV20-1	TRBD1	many	CSARDLKQGARDQPQHF	TGCAGTGCTAGAGACCTTAAGCAGGGGGCCAGGGATCAGCCCCAGCATTTT
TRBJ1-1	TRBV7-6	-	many	CASSLGESTEAFF	TGTGCCAGCAGCTTAGGAGAGAGTACTGAAGCTTTCTTT
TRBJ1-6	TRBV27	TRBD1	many	CASSLRGLENSPLHF	TGTGCCAGCAGTTTAAGGGGGCTCGAAAATTCACCCCTCCACTTT
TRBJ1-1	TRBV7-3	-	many	CASTQTSGSTEAFF	TGTGCCAGCACTCAGACATCAGGGTCCACTGAAGCTTTCTTT
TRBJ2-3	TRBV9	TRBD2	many	CASSVGGLAGGLDTQYF	TGTGCCAGCAGCGTAGGAGGACTAGCGGGAGGATTGGATACGCAGTATTTT
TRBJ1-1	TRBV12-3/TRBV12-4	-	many	CASTPKENTEAFF	TGTGCCAGCACCCCGAAGGAGAACACTGAAGCTTTCTTT
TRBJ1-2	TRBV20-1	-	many	CSARDLGGTYGYTF	TGCAGTGCTAGAGATCTCGGGGGGACCTATGGCTACACCTTC
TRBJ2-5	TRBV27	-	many	CASSLRPQETQYF	TGTGCCAGCAGTTTACGGCCCCAAGAGACCCAGTACTTC
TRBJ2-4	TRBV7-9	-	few	CASSLMIAKNIQYF	TGTGCCAGCAGCTTAATGATAGCCAAAAACATTCAGTACTTC
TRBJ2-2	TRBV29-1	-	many	CSVQRTENTGELFF	TGCAGCGTTCAAAGGACAGAGAACACCGGGGAGCTGTTTTTT
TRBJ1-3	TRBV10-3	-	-	CASTGLQGNTIYF	TGTGCCTCCACCGGATTGCAGGGAAACACCATATATTTT
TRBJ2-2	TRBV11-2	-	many	CASSSSLTGELFF	TGTGCCAGCAGCTCAAGTCTCACCGGGGAGCTGTTTTTT
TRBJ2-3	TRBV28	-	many	CASSSGRRGADTQYF	TGTGCCAGCAGTTCCGGACGGAGGGGCGCAGATACGCAGTATTTT
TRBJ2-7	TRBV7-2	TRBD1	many	CASSSEQGFAYEQYF	TGTGCCAGCAGCTCCGAACAGGGGTTCGCCTACGAGCAGTACTTC
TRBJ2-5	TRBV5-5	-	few	CASSLESFGAQETQYF	TGTGCCAGCAGCTTGGAGAGCTTTGGGGCCCAAGAGACCCAGTACTTC
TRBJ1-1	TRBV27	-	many	CASSLRGSTEAFF	TGTGCCAGCAGTTTAAGGGGAAGCACTGAAGCTTTCTTT
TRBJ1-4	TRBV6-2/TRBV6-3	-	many	CASSRTNEKLFF	TGTGCCAGCAGCCGTACAAATGAAAAACTGTTTTTT
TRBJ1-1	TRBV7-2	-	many	CASSLVVSHGEAFF	TGTGCCAGCAGCTTAGTGGTGAGTCACGGTGAAGCTTTCTTT
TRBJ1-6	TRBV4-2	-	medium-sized	CASSQGGLGSPLHF	TGTGCCAGCAGCCAAGGAGGTCTAGGTTCACCCCTCCACTTT
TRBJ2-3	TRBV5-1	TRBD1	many	CASRSGGTGATDTQYF	TGCGCCAGCAGATCAGGTGGGACAGGGGCCACAGATACGCAGTATTTT
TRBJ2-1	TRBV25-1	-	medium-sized	CASSDTGLPQDNEQFF	TGTGCCAGCAGTGATACGGGACTGCCTCAGGACAATGAGCAGTTCTTC
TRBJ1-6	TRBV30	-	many	CAWSEDATSRNSPLHF	TGTGCCTGGAGTGAGGACGCGACGAGTCGTAATTCACCCCTCCACTTT
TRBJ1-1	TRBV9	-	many	CASTLLQGNGNTEAFF	TGTGCCAGCACCCTACTCCAGGGAAACGGGAACACTGAAGCTTTCTTT
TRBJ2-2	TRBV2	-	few	CASSVQDGGELFF	TGTGCCAGCAGTGTACAGGACGGCGGGGAGCTGTTTTTT
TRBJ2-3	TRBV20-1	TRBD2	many	CSARGGLAYFTDTQYF	TGCAGTGCTAGAGGGGGACTAGCGTATTTCACAGATACGCAGTATTTT
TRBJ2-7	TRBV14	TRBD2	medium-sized	CASSQDTSGRREQYF	TGTGCCAGCAGCCAAGACACTAGCGGGAGGAGGGAGCAGTACTTC
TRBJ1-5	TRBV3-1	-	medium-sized	CASSQDVVGRGQPQHF	TGTGCCAGCAGCCAAGACGTCGTAGGGAGAGGGCAGCCCCAGCATTTT
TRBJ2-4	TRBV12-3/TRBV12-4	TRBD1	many	CASSQQGMGAKNIQYF	TGTGCCAGCAGCCAACAGGGGATGGGAGCCAAAAACATTCAGTACTTC
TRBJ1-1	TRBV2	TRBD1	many	CASRVWDRGSHPEAFF	TGTGCCAGCAGAGTTTGGGACAGGGGCAGCCACCCTGAAGCTTTCTTT
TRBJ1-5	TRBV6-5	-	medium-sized	CASSYGDAQPQHF	TGTGCCAGCAGTTACGGGGACGCGCAGCCCCAGCATTTT
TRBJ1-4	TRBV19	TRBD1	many	CASSAGQYDEKLFF	TGTGCCAGTAGTGCGGGACAGTACGATGAAAAACTGTTTTTT
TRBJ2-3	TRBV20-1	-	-	CSAARGSTDTQYF	TGCAGTGCTGCTCGGGGGAGCACAGATACGCAGTATTTT
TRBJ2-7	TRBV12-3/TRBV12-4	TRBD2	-	CASSPSGFAYEQYF	TGTGCCAGCAGTCCTAGCGGGTTCGCCTACGAGCAGTACTTC
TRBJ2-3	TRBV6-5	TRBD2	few	CASSPIAAGEGTDTQYF	TGTGCCAGCAGTCCGATTGCAGCGGGAGAGGGAACAGATACGCAGTATTTT
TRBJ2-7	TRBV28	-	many	CASRGTLHEQYF	TGTGCCAGCAGAGGGACTCTCCACGAGCAGTACTTC
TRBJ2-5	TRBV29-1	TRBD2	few	CSVTREGETQYF	TGCAGCGTGACACGGGAGGGGGAGACCCAGTACTTC
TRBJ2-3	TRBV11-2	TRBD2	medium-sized	CASSFSGRILSGDTQYF	TGTGCCAGCAGCTTTAGCGGGAGGATCCTGAGTGGCGATACGCAGTATTTT
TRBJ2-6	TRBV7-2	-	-	CASSFGQFYSGANVLTF	TGTGCCAGCAGCTTCGGACAGTTCTACTCTGGGGCCAACGTCCTGACTTTC
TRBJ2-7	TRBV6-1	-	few	CASSENFRYEQYF	TGTGCCAGCAGTGAAAATTTTCGATACGAGCAGTACTTC
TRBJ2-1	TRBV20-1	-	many	CSASRRGSSYNEQFF	TGCAGTGCTAGCCGGCGCGGAAGCTCCTACAATGAGCAGTTCTTC
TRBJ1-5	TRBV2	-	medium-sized	CASSGTQFPQPQHF	TGTGCCAGCAGTGGGACCCAATTCCCTCAGCCCCAGCATTTT
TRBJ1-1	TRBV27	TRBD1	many	CASSMGAGQGIMNTEAFF	TGTGCCAGCAGCATGGGGGCAGGACAGGGAATTATGAACACTGAAGCTTTCTTT
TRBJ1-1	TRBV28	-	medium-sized	CASSPVRTNTEAFF	TGTGCCAGCAGCCCCGTTCGAACGAACACTGAAGCTTTCTTT
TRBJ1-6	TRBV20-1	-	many	CSARNEDPDNSPLHF	TGCAGTGCTAGAAATGAAGACCCCGACAATTCACCCCTCCACTTT
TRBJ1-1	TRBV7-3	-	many	CASSLRWDTEAFF	TGTGCCAGCAGCTTAAGGTGGGACACTGAAGCTTTCTTT
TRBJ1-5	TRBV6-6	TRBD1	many	CASSTQGADQPQHF	TGTGCCAGCAGTACACAGGGGGCGGACCAGCCCCAGCATTTT
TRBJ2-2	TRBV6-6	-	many	CASSYTTAGELFF	TGTGCCAGCAGTTACACAACAGCCGGGGAGCTGTTTTTT
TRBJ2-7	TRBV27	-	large	CASSLSGAYEQYF	TGTGCCAGCAGTTTGTCAGGGGCCTACGAGCAGTACTTC
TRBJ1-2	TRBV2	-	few	CASSQDRDYGYTF	TGTGCCAGCAGTCAGGACAGAGACTATGGCTACACCTTC
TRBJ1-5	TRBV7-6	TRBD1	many	CASRGGPNQPQHF	TGTGCCAGCAGAGGGGGCCCCAATCAGCCCCAGCATTTT
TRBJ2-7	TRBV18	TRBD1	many	CASSPPNRGSYEQYF	TGTGCCAGCTCACCACCAAACAGGGGAAGCTACGAGCAGTACTTC
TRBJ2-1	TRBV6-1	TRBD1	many	CASWDSNYNEQFF	TGTGCCAGCTGGGACAGCAATTACAATGAGCAGTTCTTC
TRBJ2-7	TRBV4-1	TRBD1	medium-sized	CASSLRDRGTYEQYF	TGCGCCAGCAGCCTCCGGGACAGGGGGACCTACGAGCAGTACTTC
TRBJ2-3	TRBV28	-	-	CASRGRMAGTDTQYF	TGTGCCAGCCGGGGCCGTATGGCCGGCACAGATACGCAGTATTTT
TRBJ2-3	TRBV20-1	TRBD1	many	CSASDRQGAEDTQYF	TGCAGTGCCAGCGACCGTCAGGGGGCTGAAGATACGCAGTATTTT